This TCR beta chain was observed in a study of human T cells and chemical hapten exposure. Study-wide points: With regard to DPC sensitization, TCRs above 1 in 1000 frequency did not change.

As for time point: healthy volunteer bleed at 6 weeks. Extraction of total RNA was performed on unfractionated whole blood. The study used a library that attached unique molecular identifiers to individual cDNA molecules. TCRdb reprocessed the RACE reads with MiXCR, giving one entry per CDR3 protein. The top ten clones hold 1.7% of a sample with roughly 80,000 distinct CDR3 sequences, about 9.2% of them seen once. This clonotype was counted many times. The antigen remains unidentified. V shed 4 bases and J 5 bases; nucleotides not matched to a gene: 11. CDR1 is SGHDN and CDR2 is FVKESK in the germline V gene. This CDR3 comprises 15 residues.

The TCR originated in a female donor in good health. Some clones in this sample may be carry-over from other donors' samples. The chain carries TRBV14 and TRBJ2-7, with 7 nucleotides matching TRBD2. The source material was whole blood. Written as DNA, the CDR3 is TGTGCCAGCAGCCCCCTGGAGGGAGGGCGGCACGAGCAGTACTTC. This gives the protein CASSPLEGGRHEQYF.